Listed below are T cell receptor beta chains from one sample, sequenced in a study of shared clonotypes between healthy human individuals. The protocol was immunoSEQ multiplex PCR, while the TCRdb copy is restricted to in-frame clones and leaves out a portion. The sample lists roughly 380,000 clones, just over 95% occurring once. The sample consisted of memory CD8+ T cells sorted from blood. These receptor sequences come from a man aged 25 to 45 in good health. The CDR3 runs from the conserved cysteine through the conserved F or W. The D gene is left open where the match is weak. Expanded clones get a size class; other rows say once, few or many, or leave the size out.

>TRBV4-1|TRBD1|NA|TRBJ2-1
TGCGCCAGCAGCCAAGATCTGTGGAAGACAGGGGGCTACAATGAGCAGTTCTTC
CASSQDLWKTGGYNEQFF
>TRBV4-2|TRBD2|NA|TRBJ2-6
TGTGCCAGCAGCCAAAACCAACTAGCGGGAGTCTCTGGGGCCAACGTCCTGACTTTC
CASSQNQLAGVSGANVLTF
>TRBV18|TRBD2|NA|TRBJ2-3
TGTGCCAGCTCACCATTTGTTAGCGGGAGCACAGATACGCAGTATTTT
CASSPFVSGSTDTQYF
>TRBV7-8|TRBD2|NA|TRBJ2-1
TGTGCCAGCAGCGCGGGACTAGCGGTTACCAATGAGCAGTTCTTC
CASSAGLAVTNEQFF
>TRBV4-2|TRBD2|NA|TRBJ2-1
TGTGCCAGCAGCCAAGATCAGGGACTAGCGGGAGCTGAGCAGTTCTTC
CASSQDQGLAGAEQFF
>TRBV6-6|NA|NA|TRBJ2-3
TGTGCCAGCAGACGGGAATTAGCATCTAGCACAGATACGCAGTATTTT
CASRRELASSTDTQYF
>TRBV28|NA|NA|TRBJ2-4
TGTGCCAGCAACATGGGAGGGGGCACAAACATTCAGTACTTC
CASNMGGGTNIQYF
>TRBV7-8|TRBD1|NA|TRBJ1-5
TGTGCCAGCAGCGGAGGACAGGGCAATCAGCCCCAGCATTTT
CASSGGQGNQPQHF
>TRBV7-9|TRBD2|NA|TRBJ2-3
TGTGCCAGCAGCTCAAGACTAGCCCCAGATACGCAGTATTTT
CASSSRLAPDTQYF
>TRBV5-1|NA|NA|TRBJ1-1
TGCGCCAGCAGCGCGACGTTGAACACTGAAGCTTTCTTT
CASSATLNTEAFF
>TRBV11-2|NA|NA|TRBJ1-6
TGTGCCAGCAGCTTAGACCCGGGCCGTTATAATTCACCCCTCCACTTT
CASSLDPGRYNSPLHF
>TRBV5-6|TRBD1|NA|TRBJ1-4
TGTGCCAGCAGCCCGGTGACAGGGAATGGAAAACTGTTTTTT
CASSPVTGNGKLFF
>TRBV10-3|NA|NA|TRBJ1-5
TGTGCCATCAGCAGAGTCATGGATCAGCCCCAGCATTTT
CAISRVMDQPQHF
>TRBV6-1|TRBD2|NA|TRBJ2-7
TGTGCCAGCAGTGAAGCCCTAGCGGTGTACTACGAGCAGTACTTC
CASSEALAVYYEQYF
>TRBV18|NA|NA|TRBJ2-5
TGTGCCAGCTCGAAAGCGCGGGATGGGGAGACCCAGTACTTC
CASSKARDGETQYF
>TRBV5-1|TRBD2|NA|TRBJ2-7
TGCGCCAGCAGTGTTGGTAGCGGGAGTTACGAGCAGTACTTC
CASSVGSGSYEQYF
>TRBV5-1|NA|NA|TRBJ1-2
TGCGCCAGCAGCTTGGTTCCGGGCTTTAACTATGGCTACACCTTC
CASSLVPGFNYGYTF
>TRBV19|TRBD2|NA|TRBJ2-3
TGTGCCAGTAGTAGACTAGCGGGAGTAACAGATACGCAGTATTTT
CASSRLAGVTDTQYF
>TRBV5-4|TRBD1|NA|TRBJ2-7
TGTGCCAGCAGCGATCCGGGACAGGGGAAAGAGCAGTACTTC
CASSDPGQGKEQYF
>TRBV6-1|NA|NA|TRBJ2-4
TGTGCCAGCAGTGAAGCCCTGCCGGGATCTCGAGCCAAAAACATTCAGTACTTC
CASSEALPGSRAKNIQYF
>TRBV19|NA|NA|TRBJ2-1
TGTGCCAGCCGACTTACAGGAGTCGATGAGCAGTTCTTC
CASRLTGVDEQFF
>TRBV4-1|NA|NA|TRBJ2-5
TGCGCCAGCAGCCGTTTTAGGGGGGGGGAGACCCAGTACTTC
CASSRFRGGETQYF
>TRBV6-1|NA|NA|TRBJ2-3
TGTGCCAGCAGGGGGCCCCCCGCAGATACGCAGTATTTT
CASRGPPADTQYF
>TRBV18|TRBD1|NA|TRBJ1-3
TGTGCCAGCTCACCGAAGACACAGGGGAGGGGAAACACCATATATTTT
CASSPKTQGRGNTIYF
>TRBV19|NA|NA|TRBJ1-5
TGTGCCAGTAGTCAGCCCCAGCATTTT
CASSQPQHF
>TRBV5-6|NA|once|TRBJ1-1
TGTGCCAGCAGCATTACCGGGACCCATGTAGCTTTCTTT
CASSITGTHVAFF
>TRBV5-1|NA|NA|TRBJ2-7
TGCGCCAGCAGGGTAGCGGAGGCCTACGAGCAGTACTTC
CASRVAEAYEQYF
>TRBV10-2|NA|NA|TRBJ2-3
TGCGCCAGCAGTGCTTTCTCAGATACGCAGTATTTT
CASSAFSDTQYF
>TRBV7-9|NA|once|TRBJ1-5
TGTGCCAGCAGCCAATCTGGGAACCAGCCCCAGCATTTT
CASSQSGNQPQHF
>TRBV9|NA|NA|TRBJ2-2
TGTGCCAGCAGCGTAGTGGGTGGATCCGGGGAGCTGTTTTTT
CASSVVGGSGELFF
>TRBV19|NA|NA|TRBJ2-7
TGTGCCAGTAGTATAGATTATCGTAACGAGCAGTACTTC
CASSIDYRNEQYF
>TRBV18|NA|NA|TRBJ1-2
TGTGCCAGCTCACCAGGGGGGGCCAACTATGGCTACACCTTC
CASSPGGANYGYTF